One sample yielded the 32 T cell receptor beta chains listed below, sequenced in a study of post-analysis software for immune sequencing data (dated by TCRdb to the mid-2010s). Findings and caveats that apply to the study as a whole: A handful of TRBV segments, including TRBV5-6, TRBV5-1 and TRBV20-1, were significantly more frequent in patients than controls.

To prepare the library, PCR was applied. TCRdb shows the sequencer as Illumina HiSeq 2500. To reduce PCR and sequencing biases, unique molecular identifiers were incorporated into the TCR beta cDNA libraries. TCRdb cleaned the public reads at Q25 with fastp, built clones with MiXCR and kept in-frame beta chains. For every CDR3 protein sequence, its rows merge into one entry that carries the most common genes and DNA. In all, the sample holds hundreds of thousands of distinct CDR3 sequences, and 25% to 30% of those were seen once. The ten biggest clones cover around 0.56% of the sample. Antigens of these TCRs are unknown. Sequencing was carried out using blood. These receptors were taken from a girl aged 10 to 17 with multiple sclerosis.

With respect to this clonotype: The DNA is omitted, as the CDR3 cannot be located on it reliably, and the CDR3 follows TCRdb's listing. V is TRBV16 and J is TRBJ2-7; the D call in the table, TRBD1, was not verified against the DNA. The CDR3 spans 19 amino acids, including both terminal residues. Germline CDR1 reads KGHSY; CDR2 reads FQNENV. Here the CDR3 reads CASSPMGAREQYFGPGTYF.

The V gene is TRBV9, the J gene TRBJ1-1; TRBD1 matches at 8 bases. V was clipped by 4 bases and J by 0 bases; unmatched bases: 5. Germline CDR1 reads SGDLS; CDR2 reads YYNGEE. CDR3 size: 15 residues. The CDR3 region is CASSPRDRLNTEAFF. The CDR3 region has the DNA TGTGCCAGCAGCCCCCGGGACAGGTTGAACACTGAAGCTTTCTTT.

The chain employs TRBV12-5 and TRBJ2-2, with D possibly TRBD2 on 5 matching bases. The CDR3 extends over 15 amino acids. Looked up from germline, CDR1 is LGHNT and CDR2 is FRNRAP. Trimming cost V 5 bases and J 5 bases, with 15 bases left between them. The CDR3 DNA reads as TGTGCTAGTGGTAACTTTGGGCGGAGGACCGGGGAGCTGTTTTTT. As protein: CASGNFGRRTGELFF.

A few counts support this clonotype. The genes are TRBV11-1 and TRBJ2-1, with D tentatively TRBD2 (5 bases). Germline assignment: CDR1 SGHAT and CDR2 FQDESV (reference sequence). The CDR3 has 17 amino acids. V lost 4 bases to trimming and J lost 0 bases, with 16 bases between them. The CDR3 nucleotides are TGTGCCAGCAGCTCTAATCCCACGGGGAGCTCCTACAATGAGCAGTTCTTC. Its translation: CASSSNPTGSSYNEQFF.

The table lists this clonotype with a count of one. A far bigger clonotype differs at one base, so this is likely a read error. The chain carries TRBV7-2 and TRBJ2-5, with 13 bases fitting TRBD2. Germline CDR1 SGHTA, CDR2 FQGNSA. This CDR3 contains 14 residues. CDR3 protein: CACSLGLAGETQYF. In nucleotides, the CDR3 is TGTGCCTGCAGCTTGGGACTAGCGGGGGAGACCCAGTACTTC.

The V gene is TRBV7-2, the J gene TRBJ1-2, with 8 positions matching TRBD1. This CDR3 has 15 amino acids. Germline V gene data show CDR1 as SGHTA and CDR2 as FQGNSA. Losses at the gene ends were 0 bases for V and 7 bases for J; bases not matched to a gene: 7. The CDR3 sequence is CASSLARTGWGGYTF. The CDR3 DNA follows: TGTGCCAGCAGCTTAGCCCGGACAGGGTGGGGTGGCTACACCTTC.

This clonotype was picked up a small number of times. This chain uses TRBV5-1 with TRBJ2-4; perhaps TRBD2 as D (6 bases). The germline gives CDR1 SGHRS, CDR2 YFSETQ. Between the trimmed V and J ends, which lost 4 bases and 1 base, there was a span of 15 bases. The CDR3 runs to 16 residues. The chain's CDR3 is CASSLPRDFAKNIQYF. DNA of the CDR3: TGCGCCAGCAGCCTCCCGCGGGACTTCGCCAAAAACATTCAGTACTTC.

The V call is TRBV7-2, the J call TRBJ2-5; D may be TRBD1 (6 bases). Germline V lookup: CDR1 SGHTA, CDR2 FQGNSA. V was cut by 5 bases and J by 4 bases, with 20 bases left in between. The CDR3 consists of 16 residues. CDR3 nucleotides: TGTGCCAGCAGCCGCGGACAGACCACTTCCCTAGAGACCCAGTACTTC. Amino acids: CASSRGQTTSLETQYF.

This clonotype has only a few counts. The V and J genes are TRBV7-2 and TRBJ2-5; D gene unclear. Between the trimmed V and J ends, which lost 0 bases and 7 bases, there was a span of 12 bases. The germline V gene has CDR1 SGHTA and CDR2 FQGNSA. This CDR3 spans 14 amino acids. For the CDR3, the DNA is TGTGCCAGCAGCTTAGCGGGCAGGTCGGGGACCCAGTACTTC. Its translation: CASSLAGRSGTQYF.

A note on this clonotype: This could be a read error, since a much larger clone is one nucleotide away. The conserved phenylalanine or tryptophan normally closing the CDR3 is absent here, so this likely arose from a read error. This rearrangement joins TRBV12-3 or TRBV12-4 to TRBJ1-6; 8 bases are shared with TRBD1. The CDR3 runs 14 residues. Trimming at V came to 6 bases and at J to 10 bases, leaving 8 bases not matched to a gene. CDR3: CASSLGQGGSPLHC. CDR3 DNA sequence: TGTGCCAGCAGCCTAGGACAGGGTGGGTCACCCCTCCACTGT.

This clonotype was counted ten times or more. The V gene is TRBV29-1, the J gene TRBJ2-4; TRBD2 might be the D (6 bases). Trimming removed 7 bases from V and 0 bases from J, with 13 bases in between. Germline V gives CDR1 SQVTM, CDR2 ANQGSEA. CDR3 length: 14 residues. CDR3 sequence reads: CSGRDRLAKNIQYF. The CDR3 coding sequence is TGCAGCGGGCGGGACCGCTTAGCCAAAAACATTCAGTACTTC.

V is TRBV11-2 and J is TRBJ2-7, with 10 bases identical to TRBD1. Germline CDR1 reads SGHAT; CDR2 reads FQNNGV. Trimming removed 6 bases from V and 0 bases from J; junction bases left unmatched: 5. The CDR3 is 15 amino acids. CDR3 DNA: TGTGCCAGCAGATTGGGACAGGGGAACTCCTACGAGCAGTACTTC. Protein: CASRLGQGNSYEQYF. The full variable domain, rest sourced from reference TRBV11-2 and TRBJ2-7, is EAGVAQSPRYKIIEKRQSVAFWCNPISGHATLYWYQQILGQGPKLLIQFQNNGVVDDSQLPKDRFSAERLKGVDSTLKIQPAKLEDSAVYLCASRLGQGNSYEQYFGPGTRLTVT.

The table lists this clonotype with a few counts. The V gene is TRBV9, the J gene TRBJ2-3; 9 nucleotides line up with TRBD1. This CDR3 region has 16 residues. The germline gives CDR1 SGDLS, CDR2 YYNGEE. The ends lost 0 bases at V and 6 bases at J; junction bases unmatched: 8. CDR3 nucleotide sequence: TGTGCCAGCAGCGTAGGTCACAGGGGGCTATACGATACGCAGTATTTT. Protein sequence: CASSVGHRGLYDTQYF.

The chain couples TRBV9 to TRBJ2-1; possible D gene TRBD1, 6 bases. The CDR3 is 15 residues long. The germline V gene has CDR1 SGDLS and CDR2 YYNGEE. V lost 4 bases and J 7 bases, leaving 18 bases between the germline ends. The CDR3 loop is CASSTLLGQANEQFF. In nucleotides, the CDR3 is TGTGCCAGCAGCACGCTGTTGGGACAAGCTAATGAGCAGTTCTTC.

The V and J genes are TRBV5-1 and TRBJ2-1; TRBD2 agrees at 7 bases. Trimming at V came to 3 bases and at J to 6 bases, leaving 9 bases not matched to a gene. The CDR3 is made up of 15 amino acids. CDR1 is SGHRS, CDR2 YFSETQ, per germline. DNA of the CDR3: TGCGCCAGCAGCTGGGCTGGACGGGGGGTCAATGAGCAGTTCTTC. Its protein is CASSWAGRGVNEQFF.

The J gene is TRBJ2-1, the V gene TRBV5-1, with no clear D. There are 14 residues in the CDR3. Germline V CDR1 and CDR2: SGHRS, YFSETQ. V lost 5 bases to trimming and J lost 6 bases, with 15 bases between them. This CDR3 is CASSFGGSSNEQFF. In DNA form, the CDR3 reads TGCGCCAGCAGTTTTGGCGGCAGCAGCAATGAGCAGTTCTTC.

This rearrangement joins TRBV28 to TRBJ2-5, with D unresolved. Germline loops: CDR1 MDHEN, CDR2 SYDVKM. V was shortened by 8 bases and J by 7 bases, with 17 bases between the two germline ends. This CDR3 is built from 13 residues. The CDR3 is CASSPADLRTQYF. The CDR3 DNA sequence: TGTGCCAGCTCTCCGGCCGACTTGCGGACCCAGTACTTC.

The chain joins TRBV5-6 to TRBJ2-7, with D possibly being TRBD1 (6 bases). The V and J ends lost 9 bases and 2 bases respectively, with 15 bases between them. The CDR3 is 13 amino acids. Germline assignment: CDR1 SGHDT and CDR2 YYEEEE. The CDR3 region is CAIMRGSPYEQYF. The CDR3 bases are TGTGCCATCATGAGGGGGTCCCCCTACGAGCAGTACTTC. Combining the CDR3 with reference TRBV5-6 and TRBJ2-7 gives the whole variable domain DAGVTQSPTHLIKTRGQQVTLRCSPKSGHDTVSWYQQALGQGPQFIFQYYEEEERQRGNFPDRFSGHQFPNYSSELNVNALLLGDSALYLCAIMRGSPYEQYFGPGTRLTVT.

The chain carries TRBV13 and TRBJ2-1, with 8 bases aligning to TRBD2. Germline values: CDR1 PRHDT, CDR2 FYEKMQ (reference sequence). Trimming took 3 bases from V and 4 from J; bases not matched to a gene: 5. The CDR3 covers 15 residues. This chain's CDR3 is CASSFGGGRYNEQFF. In nucleotides, the CDR3 is TGTGCCAGCAGCTTCGGCGGGGGGCGTTACAATGAGCAGTTCTTC.

This clonotype appeared a few times. This chain joins TRBV7-2 and TRBJ2-3, with D possibly TRBD1 on 5 matching bases. V lost 1 base and J lost 10, with 15 bases in between. CDR1 SGHTA and CDR2 FQGNSA come from the germline V gene. This CDR3 comprises 14 residues. DNA of the CDR3: TGTGCCAGCAGCTTAGAGCCGTCAAGGGGTGCGCAGTATTTT. Protein: CASSLEPSRGAQYF.

The chain uses TRBV7-2 and TRBJ1-3; D might be TRBD1 (5 bases). The length of the CDR3 is 13 residues. V was trimmed by 2 bases and J by 9 bases, leaving 11 bases between them. Germline V gives CDR1 SGHTA, CDR2 FQGNSA. CDR3 bases: TGTGCCAGCAGCTTAAAAAGGGGTGGCACCATATATTTT. Amino acid sequence: CASSLKRGGTIYF.

This chain joins TRBV3-1 and TRBJ2-1; either TRBD1 or TRBD2 may supply D (5 bases each). In germline, CDR1 is LGHDT, CDR2 YNNKEL (reference sequence). The CDR3 loop spans 20 amino acids. The germline V and J ends were trimmed by 0 bases and 4 bases, with 25 bases remaining between them. CDR3 loop: CASSQEAKGDRGPRYNEQFF. The CDR3 DNA reads TGTGCCAGCAGCCAAGAAGCGAAAGGAGACCGGGGACCTCGTTACAATGAGCAGTTCTTC.

The chain employs TRBV18 and TRBJ2-1, with a possible D match to TRBD2 (6 bases). Trimming pared 3 bases from V and 7 bases from J, leaving 13 bases between. The length of the CDR3 is 14 residues. Germline V CDR1 and CDR2: KGHSH, LQKENI. The CDR3 coding sequence is TGTGCCAGCTCACCCCCCAGGGACTTGAATGAGCAGTTCTTC. Protein sequence: CASSPPRDLNEQFF. Full variable domain (rest looked up from reference TRBV18 and TRBJ2-1): NAGVMQNPRHLVRRRGQEARLRCSPMKGHSHVYWYRQLPEEGLKFMVYLQKENIIDESGMPKERFSAEFPKEGPSILRIQQVVRGDSAAYFCASSPPRDLNEQFFGPGTRLTVL.

The gene calls are TRBV20-1 and TRBJ2-6; 7 nucleotides line up with TRBD2. Germline CDR1 is DFQATT and CDR2 is SNEGSKA (reference sequence). The CDR3 spans 15 residues. V lost 1 base to trimming and J lost 4 bases; unmatched junction nucleotides: 4. CDR3 residues: CSARGGGDGANVLTF. The CDR3 DNA is TGCAGTGCTAGAGGGGGGGGAGACGGGGCCAACGTCCTGACTTTC.

The chain joins TRBV12-3 or TRBV12-4 to TRBJ2-3, with D perhaps TRBD2 (6 bases). The CDR3 is 15 residues long. The V end lost 6 bases, the J end lost 5 bases, and 18 bases lay between the germline ends. The DNA for the CDR3 is TGTGCCAGCAGGATACCGGGGGTTGAGGGAGATACGCAGTATTTT. Amino acids: CASRIPGVEGDTQYF.

The V and J genes are TRBV10-3 and TRBJ2-7; D is undetermined. V gave up 4 bases and J gave up 0 bases, with 7 bases separating them. CDR3 length: 13 amino acids. CDR1 is ENHRY, CDR2 SYGVKD, per germline. The chain's CDR3 is CAISVAGSYEQYF. The CDR3 DNA reads TGTGCCATCAGTGTGGCAGGCTCCTACGAGCAGTACTTC.

The V call is TRBV10-2, the J call TRBJ2-1, with D possibly TRBD1 on 6 matching bases. CDR3 length equals 13 residues. Germline loops: CDR1 WSHSY, CDR2 SAAADI. V dropped 8 bases and J dropped 7 bases, with 15 bases sitting between them. CDR3 DNA sequence: TGCGCCAGCCTCGGCACAGGGATGAATGAGCAGTTCTTC. Encoded protein: CASLGTGMNEQFF.

V is TRBV29-1 and J is TRBJ2-1; 7 positions match TRBD2. The junction had 6 bases not matched to a gene; V was cut back by 7 bases and J by 9 bases. Germline CDR1 reads SQVTM; CDR2 reads ANQGSEA. There are 11 residues in the CDR3. CDR3 in amino acids: CSAHLAVEQFF. The DNA for the CDR3 is TGCAGCGCCCACCTAGCGGTTGAGCAGTTCTTC.

This sequence joins TRBV9 and TRBJ2-3, with TRBD1 identical over 7 bases. Germline values: CDR1 SGDLS, CDR2 YYNGEE. This CDR3 has 15 amino acids. V dropped 3 bases and J dropped 4; count of bases not matched to a gene: 8. The CDR3 nucleotides read TGTGCCAGCAGCGCCAGGGGGAGCTTCGCAGATACGCAGTATTTT. Its translation is CASSARGSFADTQYF.

The chain links TRBV12-3 or TRBV12-4 to TRBJ1-5, with 8 nucleotides matching TRBD1. The V gene end was trimmed by 5 bases and the J gene end by 7 bases; junction bases not matched to a gene: 4. This CDR3 comprises 13 residues. CDR3 nucleotides: TGTGCCAGCAGTGAGGACAGGGTCCAGCCCCAGCATTTT. Translated: CASSEDRVQPQHF.

In this sample, this clonotype turned up a few times. The chain combines TRBV29-1 with TRBJ1-4; D is perhaps TRBD1 (5 bases). Germline assignment: CDR1 SQVTM and CDR2 ANQGSEA. There are 14 residues in the CDR3. The germline V and J ends were trimmed by 7 bases and 5 bases, with 17 bases remaining between them. The CDR3 is CSGTAGPFNEKLFF. DNA of the CDR3: TGCAGCGGGACGGCGGGGCCCTTCAATGAAAAACTGTTTTTT.

In its sample, this clonotype was seen a few times. This chain connects TRBV11-2 to TRBJ2-7; maybe TRBD1 (5 bases). Germline CDR1 SGHAT, CDR2 FQNNGV. V was cut by 7 bases and J by 2 bases, with 15 bases left in between. This CDR3 is built from 14 residues. The CDR3 sequence is CASTRTGYTYEQYF. The CDR3 nucleotides read TGTGCCAGCACCCGAACAGGCTATACCTACGAGCAGTACTTC. Variable domain in full (rest from reference TRBV11-2 and TRBJ2-7): EAGVAQSPRYKIIEKRQSVAFWCNPISGHATLYWYQQILGQGPKLLIQFQNNGVVDDSQLPKDRFSAERLKGVDSTLKIQPAKLEDSAVYLCASTRTGYTYEQYFGPGTRLTVT.